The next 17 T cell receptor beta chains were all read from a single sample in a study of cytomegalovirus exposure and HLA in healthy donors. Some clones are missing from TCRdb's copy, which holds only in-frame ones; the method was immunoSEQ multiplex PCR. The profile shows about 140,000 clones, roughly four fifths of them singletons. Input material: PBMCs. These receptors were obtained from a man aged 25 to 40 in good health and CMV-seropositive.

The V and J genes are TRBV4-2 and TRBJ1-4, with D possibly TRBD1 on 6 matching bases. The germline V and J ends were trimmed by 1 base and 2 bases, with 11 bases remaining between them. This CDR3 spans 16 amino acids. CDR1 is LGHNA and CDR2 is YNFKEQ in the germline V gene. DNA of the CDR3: TGTGCCAGCAGCCAAGTAGCGGGGGCCACTAATGAAAAACTGTTTTTT. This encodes CASSQVAGATNEKLFF.

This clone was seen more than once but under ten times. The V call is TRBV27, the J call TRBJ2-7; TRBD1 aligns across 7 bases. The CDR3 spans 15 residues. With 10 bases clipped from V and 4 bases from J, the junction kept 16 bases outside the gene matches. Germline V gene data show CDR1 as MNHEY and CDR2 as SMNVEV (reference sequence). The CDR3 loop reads CATRSSGQSIYEQYF. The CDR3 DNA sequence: TGTGCCACCAGATCGTCGGGACAGTCCATTTACGAGCAGTACTTC.

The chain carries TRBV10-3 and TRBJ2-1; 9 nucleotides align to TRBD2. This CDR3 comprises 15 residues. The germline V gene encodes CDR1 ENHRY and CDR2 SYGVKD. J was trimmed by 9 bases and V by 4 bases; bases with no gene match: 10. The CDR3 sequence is CAISGGGAVDSEQFF. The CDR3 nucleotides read TGTGCCATCAGTGGCGGGGGGGCTGTCGACTCTGAGCAGTTCTTC.

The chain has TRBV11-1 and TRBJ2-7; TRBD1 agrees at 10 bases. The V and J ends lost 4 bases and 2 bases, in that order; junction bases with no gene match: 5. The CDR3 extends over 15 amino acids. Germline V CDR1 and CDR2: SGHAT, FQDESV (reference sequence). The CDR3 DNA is TGTGCCAGCAGCTCCCGGGACAGGGGAACCTACGAGCAGTACTTC. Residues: CASSSRDRGTYEQYF.

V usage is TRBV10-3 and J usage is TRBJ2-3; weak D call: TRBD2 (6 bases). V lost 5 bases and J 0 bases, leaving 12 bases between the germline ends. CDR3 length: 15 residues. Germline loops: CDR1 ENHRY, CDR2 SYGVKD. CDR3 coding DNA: TGTGCCATCAGTTTTGTAGCGGATAGCACAGATACGCAGTATTTT. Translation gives CAISFVADSTDTQYF.

The CDR3 region has the DNA TGTGCCAGCAGCTCCGGGGCGGGAGTACATGAGCAGTTCTTC. The encoded protein is CASSSGAGVHEQFF. The chain uses TRBV7-3 and TRBJ2-1, with 7 bases that match TRBD2. The germline CDR1 and CDR2 sequences are SGHTA and FQGTGA. Trimming cost V 4 bases and J 8 bases; bases outside gene matches: 8. This CDR3 contains 14 residues.

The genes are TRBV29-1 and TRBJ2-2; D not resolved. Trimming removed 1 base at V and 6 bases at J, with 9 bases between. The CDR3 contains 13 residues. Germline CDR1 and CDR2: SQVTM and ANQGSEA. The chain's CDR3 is CSVEAILAGELFF. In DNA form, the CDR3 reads TGCAGCGTTGAAGCGATTTTAGCCGGGGAGCTGTTTTTT.

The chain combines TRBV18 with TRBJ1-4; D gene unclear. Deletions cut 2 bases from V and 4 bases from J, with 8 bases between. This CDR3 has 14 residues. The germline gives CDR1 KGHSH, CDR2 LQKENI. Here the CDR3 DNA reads TGTGCCAGCTCACCAATGCAGCGTAATGAAAAACTGTTTTTT. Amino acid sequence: CASSPMQRNEKLFF.

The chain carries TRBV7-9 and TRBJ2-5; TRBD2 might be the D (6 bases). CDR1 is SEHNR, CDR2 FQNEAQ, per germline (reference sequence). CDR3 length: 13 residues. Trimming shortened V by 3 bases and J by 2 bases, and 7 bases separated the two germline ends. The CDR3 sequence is CASSFGGQETQYF. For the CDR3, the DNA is TGTGCCAGCAGCTTTGGGGGGCAAGAGACCCAGTACTTC.

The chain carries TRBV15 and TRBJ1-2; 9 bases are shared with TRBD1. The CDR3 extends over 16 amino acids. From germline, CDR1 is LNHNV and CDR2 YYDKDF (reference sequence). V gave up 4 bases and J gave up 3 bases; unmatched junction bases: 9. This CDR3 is CATSTRTGDFDYGYTF. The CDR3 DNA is TGTGCCACCAGCACCCGGACAGGGGACTTCGACTATGGCTACACCTTC.

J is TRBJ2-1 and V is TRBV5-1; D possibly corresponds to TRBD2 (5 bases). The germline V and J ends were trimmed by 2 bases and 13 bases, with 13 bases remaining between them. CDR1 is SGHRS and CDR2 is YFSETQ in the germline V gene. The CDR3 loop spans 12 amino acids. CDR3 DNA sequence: TGCGCCAGCAGCTTAGAGTTGGACTCTCAGTTCTTC. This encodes CASSLELDSQFF.

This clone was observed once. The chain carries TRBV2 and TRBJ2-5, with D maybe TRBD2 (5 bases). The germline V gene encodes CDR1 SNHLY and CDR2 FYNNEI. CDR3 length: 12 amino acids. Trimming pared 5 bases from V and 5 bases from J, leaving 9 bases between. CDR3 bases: TGTGCCAGCAGTCGGCTAGCTGAGACCCAGTACTTC. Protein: CASSRLAETQYF.

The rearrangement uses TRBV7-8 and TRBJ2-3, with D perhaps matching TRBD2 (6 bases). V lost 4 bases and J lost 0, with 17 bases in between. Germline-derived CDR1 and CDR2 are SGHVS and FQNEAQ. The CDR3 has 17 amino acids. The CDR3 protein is CASSYRLVGASTDTQYF. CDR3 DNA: TGTGCCAGCAGCTACCGACTAGTTGGGGCTAGCACAGATACGCAGTATTTT.

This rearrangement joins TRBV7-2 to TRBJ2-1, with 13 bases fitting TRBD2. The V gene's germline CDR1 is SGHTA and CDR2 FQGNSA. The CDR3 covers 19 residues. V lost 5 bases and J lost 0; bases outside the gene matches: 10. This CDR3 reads CASSPGLAGASSSYNEQFF. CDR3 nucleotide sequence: TGTGCCAGCAGCCCCGGACTAGCGGGGGCCTCAAGCTCCTACAATGAGCAGTTCTTC.

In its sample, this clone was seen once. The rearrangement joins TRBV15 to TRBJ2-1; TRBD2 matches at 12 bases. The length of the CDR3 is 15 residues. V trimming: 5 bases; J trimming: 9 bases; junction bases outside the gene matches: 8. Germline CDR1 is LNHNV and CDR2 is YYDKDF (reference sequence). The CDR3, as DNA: TGTGCCACCAGCCGCCTAGCGGGAGGGCCGGGTGAGCAGTTCTTC. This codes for CATSRLAGGPGEQFF.

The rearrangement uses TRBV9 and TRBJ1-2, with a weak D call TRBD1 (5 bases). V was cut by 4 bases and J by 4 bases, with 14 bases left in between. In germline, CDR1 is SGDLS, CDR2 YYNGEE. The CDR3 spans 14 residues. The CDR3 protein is CASSLLGGIYGYTF. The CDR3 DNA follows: TGTGCCAGCAGCCTCCTCGGGGGAATCTATGGCTACACCTTC.

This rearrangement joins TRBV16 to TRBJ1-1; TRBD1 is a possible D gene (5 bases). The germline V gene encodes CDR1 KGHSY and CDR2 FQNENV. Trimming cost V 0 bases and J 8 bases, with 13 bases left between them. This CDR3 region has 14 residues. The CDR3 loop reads CASSQSRQGIEAFF. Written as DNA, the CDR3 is TGTGCCAGCAGCCAATCGCGGCAGGGCATAGAAGCTTTCTTT. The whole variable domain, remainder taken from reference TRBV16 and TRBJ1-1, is GEEVAQTPKHLVRGEGQKAKLYCAPIKGHSYVFWYQQVLKNEFKFLISFQNENVFDETGMPKERFSAKCLPNSPCSLEIQATKLEDSAVYFCASSQSRQGIEAFFGQGTRLTVV.